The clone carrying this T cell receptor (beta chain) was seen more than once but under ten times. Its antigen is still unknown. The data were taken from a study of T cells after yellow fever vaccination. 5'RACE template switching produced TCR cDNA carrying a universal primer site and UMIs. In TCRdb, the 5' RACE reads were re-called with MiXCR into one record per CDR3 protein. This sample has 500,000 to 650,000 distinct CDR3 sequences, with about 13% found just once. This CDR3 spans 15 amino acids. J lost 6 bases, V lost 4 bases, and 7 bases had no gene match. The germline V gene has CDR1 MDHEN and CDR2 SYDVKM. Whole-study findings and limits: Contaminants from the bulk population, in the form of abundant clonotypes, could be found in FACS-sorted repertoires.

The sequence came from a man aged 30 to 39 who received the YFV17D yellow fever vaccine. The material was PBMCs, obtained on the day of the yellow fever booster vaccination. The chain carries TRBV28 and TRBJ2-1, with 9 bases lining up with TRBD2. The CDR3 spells CASSYRTSVSNEQFF. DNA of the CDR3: TGTGCCAGCAGTTACAGGACTAGCGTAAGCAATGAGCAGTTCTTC. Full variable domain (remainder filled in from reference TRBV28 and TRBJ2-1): DVKVTQSSRYLVKRTGEKVFLECVQDMDHENMFWYRQDPGLGLRLIYFSYDVKMKEKGDIPEGYSVSREKKERFSLILESASTNQTSMYLCASSYRTSVSNEQFFGPGTRLTVL.